Listed here are 16 T cell receptor beta chains from one sample, sequenced in a study of blood T cell repertoires in COVID-19 (dated by TCRdb to 2020 to 2021). Libraries were prepared through the immunoSEQ multiplex PCR assay. What TCRdb holds here is the immuneACCESS table cut down to in-frame rearrangements. Part of the clones is not present; checked against another copy, under half of the missing clones reflect an unresolved V gene, and the others are unexplained. The table for this sample lists 160,000 or so clones; about 85% of them were counted only once. Roughly 1% of the sample comes from the top ten. Sequencing was performed on peripheral blood. The receptor source for this set is a middle-aged man with acute or convalescent COVID-19.

The V gene is TRBV5-1, the J gene TRBJ1-2; 8 nucleotides line up with TRBD1. Germline values: CDR1 SGHRS, CDR2 YFSETQ. This CDR3 has 15 amino acids. Trimming removed 4 bases from V and 8 bases from J; junction bases left unmatched: 13. The CDR3 coding sequence is TGCGCCAGCAGCCCCGGAACCGGGACAGGTGGAGGCTACACCTTC. As protein: CASSPGTGTGGGYTF.

V is TRBV3-1 (or the pseudogene TRBV3-2) and J is TRBJ1-5; D gene unclear. The CDR3 has 14 residues. Between the trimmed V and J ends, which lost 0 bases and 1 base, there was a span of 4 bases. CDR1 LGHDT and CDR2 YNNKEL come from the germline V gene (reference sequence). CDR3 protein: CASSQEASNQPQHF. The CDR3 nucleotides read TGTGCCAGCAGCCAAGAGGCCAGCAATCAGCCCCAGCATTTT.

The rearrangement joins TRBV4-2 to TRBJ2-1; D ambiguous. V lost 0 bases to trimming and J lost 7 bases, with 13 bases between them. CDR1 and CDR2 (germline): LGHNA, YNFKEQ. The CDR3 sequence is 15 residues long. The CDR3 region is CASSQDVLSINEQFF. CDR3 nucleotide sequence: TGTGCCAGCAGCCAAGATGTACTAAGTATTAATGAGCAGTTCTTC.

Only one count was recorded for this clone. The CDR3 reads CASSTGLAANTGELFF. In DNA, the CDR3 is TGTGCCAGCAGCACCGGACTAGCGGCGAACACCGGGGAGCTGTTTTTT. The chain recombines TRBV7-2 with TRBJ2-2; 10 bases are shared with TRBD2. The junction had 3 bases not matched to a gene; V was cut back by 5 bases and J by 0 bases. CDR3 length equals 16 residues. CDR1 and CDR2 (germline): SGHTA, FQGNSA.

The chain is built from TRBV19 and TRBJ1-1, with 7 bases aligning to TRBD1. The germline CDR1 and CDR2 sequences are LNHDA and SQIVND (reference sequence). The CDR3 is made up of 12 amino acids. J gave up 8 bases and V 3 bases, and 3 bases lay outside the gene matches. CDR3 sequence (DNA): TGTGCCAGTAGTATCCTGGACAGGGAAGCTTTCTTT. As protein: CASSILDREAFF.

The rearrangement links TRBV7-3 to TRBJ2-2; TRBD1 aligns across 7 bases. The CDR3 extends over 16 amino acids. The V gene end was trimmed by 5 bases and the J gene end by 2 bases; junction bases not matched to a gene: 8. From germline, CDR1 is SGHTA and CDR2 FQGTGA. CDR3 loop: CASSDLGTVNTGELFF. CDR3 coding DNA: TGTGCCAGCAGCGACCTCGGGACAGTTAACACCGGGGAGCTGTTTTTT.

The rearrangement links TRBV2 to TRBJ2-2; 9 bases fit TRBD2. The CDR3 sequence is 15 residues long. CDR1 is SNHLY and CDR2 is FYNNEI in the germline V gene. V was pared by 5 bases and J by 6 bases, with 7 bases of the junction left unmatched. CDR3 amino acids: CASSRLADQAGELFF. The CDR3 nucleotides read TGTGCCAGCAGTAGACTAGCGGATCAGGCCGGGGAGCTGTTTTTT.

The genes are TRBV28 and TRBJ1-4, with D possibly being TRBD1 (6 bases). Germline CDR1 and CDR2: MDHEN and SYDVKM. The CDR3 is 16 amino acids. Trimming took 5 bases from V and 0 from J, leaving 13 bases between them. Here the CDR3 DNA reads TGTGCCAGCAGTCCGACCCCAGGGGCAACTAATGAAAAACTGTTTTTT. Its translation is CASSPTPGATNEKLFF.

The chain employs TRBV28 and TRBJ2-1; perhaps TRBD2 as D (7 bases). The V gene lost 2 bases and the J gene lost 5 bases, with 10 bases spanning the gap. Germline CDR1 is MDHEN and CDR2 is SYDVKM. This CDR3 spans 14 amino acids. The CDR3, as DNA: TGTGCCAGCAGTTTAGCGGGGGACAACAATGAGCAGTTCTTC. Its protein is CASSLAGDNNEQFF.

V and J are TRBV7-2 and TRBJ2-1; the match to TRBD2 covers 9 bases. V lost 2 bases, J lost 4 bases, and 3 bases stayed unmatched. This CDR3 spans 15 amino acids. The germline V gene encodes CDR1 SGHTA and CDR2 FQGNSA. Here the CDR3 DNA reads TGTGCCAGCAGCTTAACGCGGGGGGGTTACAATGAGCAGTTCTTC. As protein: CASSLTRGGYNEQFF.

This clone was seen more than once but under ten times. The chain joins TRBV10-3 to TRBJ1-2; 7 bases fit TRBD1. CDR3 length: 21 amino acids. The germline CDR1 and CDR2 sequences are ENHRY and SYGVKD. The V and J ends lost 2 bases and 0 bases, in that order; junction bases with no gene match: 21. CDR3 in amino acids: CAISERGLTVRGQDPNYGYTF. The CDR3 DNA is TGTGCCATCAGTGAGAGGGGATTAACAGTTCGTGGACAGGACCCTAACTATGGCTACACCTTC.

The chain is built from TRBV20-1 and TRBJ2-3; D gene uncertain. CDR3 length: 10 residues. V was cut by 4 bases and J by 5 bases, with 4 bases left in between. Germline values: CDR1 DFQATT, CDR2 SNEGSKA (reference sequence). The CDR3 region is CSAIIDTQYF. The DNA of the CDR3 is TGCAGTGCTATTATAGATACGCAGTATTTT.

Notes on this clone: The same CDR3 is also encoded by other DNA sequences in this sample. This sequence joins TRBV6-5 and TRBJ1-2; 7 bases align to TRBD1. Per the germline V gene, CDR1 is MNHEY and CDR2 is SVGAGI. CDR3 length: 14 amino acids. V shed 6 bases and J 2 bases; nucleotides not matched to a gene: 6. The CDR3 coding sequence is TGTGCCAGCAGCCGACAGGGAGTAAACTATGGCTACACCTTC. The encoded protein is CASSRQGVNYGYTF.

The rearrangement uses TRBV9 and TRBJ2-3, with D perhaps TRBD2 (5 bases). This CDR3 is built from 14 residues. V lost 3 bases, J lost 1 base, and 9 bases lay in between. Germline CDR1 and CDR2: SGDLS and YYNGEE. The CDR3 coding sequence is TGTGCCAGCAGCGAGGGAGCGGGCACAGATACGCAGTATTTT. It yields the protein CASSEGAGTDTQYF. The entire variable domain, with the rest obtained from reference TRBV9 and TRBJ2-3, is as follows: DSGVTQTPKHLITATGQRVTLRCSPRSGDLSVYWYQQSLDQGLQFLIQYYNGEERAKGNILERFSAQQFPDLHSELNLSSLELGDSALYFCASSEGAGTDTQYFGPGTRLTVL.

V and J are TRBV28 and TRBJ1-6; 9 nucleotides match TRBD1. The CDR3 has 18 amino acids. Germline V gene sequence: CDR1 MDHEN, CDR2 SYDVKM. V lost 4 bases and J lost 6; bases outside the gene matches: 13. CDR3: CASSSPTGTGSSNSPLHF. The CDR3 nucleotides are TGTGCCAGCAGTTCCCCGACCGGGACAGGGTCTAGTAATTCACCCCTCCACTTT.

This clone was detected only a few times. The rearrangement uses TRBV5-1 and TRBJ1-1; 7 nucleotides line up with TRBD1. Trimming took 5 bases from V and 6 from J; bases not matched to a gene: 10. Germline V CDR1 and CDR2: SGHRS, YFSETQ. This CDR3 region has 14 residues. DNA of the CDR3: TGCGCCAGCAGTTCGGGGACAGTGGGAGCTGAAGCTTTCTTT. It translates to CASSSGTVGAEAFF.